This T cell receptor beta chain is from a study of identical twins. Whole-study results and caveats: Zero-insertion analyses might be partly confounded by invariant T cells like MAIT and iNKT. Excess low generation probability was seen in twin-shared out-of-frame alpha sequences.

From germline, CDR1 is SQVTM and CDR2 ANQGSEA. CDR3 length equals 11 residues. V gave up 5 bases and J gave up 7 bases, with 11 bases separating them. This clonotype was counted only a few times. Its specificity is unknown. Only healthy Caucasians were enrolled as donors. Template switching (which added a universal primer site) was used, and cDNA carried unique molecular identifiers. TCRdb processed the 5' RACE reads anew with MiXCR; each CDR3 protein has one entry. Seen here are around 1.7 million distinct CDR3 sequences, about 30% observed once, and the top ten hold about 0.27%. This clonotype was obtained from a newborn girl in good health. The rearrangement joins TRBV29-1 to TRBJ1-1, with unresolved D. Sequences were obtained from cord blood. DNA for the CDR3: TGCAGCGTTCGAGAACCCGGTGAAGCTTTCTTT. The encoded protein is CSVREPGEAFF.